This T cell receptor beta chain was recovered during a study of shared clonotypes between healthy human individuals. Study overall: CD4 naive and CD4 memory each took three plates per donor, while CD8 naive took two and CD8 memory one. Study outcomes and limitations: Sequencing depth was expected to affect clonotype sharing among donors.

Germline V gene lookup returns CDR1 SGHNT and CDR2 YENEEA. V was cut by 5 bases and J by 2 bases, with 15 bases left in between. There are 15 residues in the CDR3. TCRdb keeps only in-frame clones here, not all; method: immunoSEQ multiplex PCR. Altogether about 580,000 clones are present, 95% to 98% being singletons, with the ten largest covering less than 0.35%. With respect to this clone: Its antigen is currently unknown.

CD45RO-negative CD8 cells positively selected for CCR7 made up the naive population, which excluded terminally differentiated effector memory CD45RA+ cells. Sequenced: naive CD8+ T cells sorted from blood. The rearrangement links TRBV11-3 to TRBJ2-5; D is possibly TRBD1 or TRBD2 (7 bases each). The receptor was derived from a young man in good health. CDR3 loop: CASSDHRGGQETQYF. CDR3 nucleotides: TGTGCCAGCAGCGACCACAGGGGAGGGCAAGAGACCCAGTACTTC.